This TCR beta chain emerged from a study of beta chain features in type 1 diabetes. The wider study: Healthy donors and patients showed comparable age, gender and cell yields.

There are a few counts of this clone. V lost 2 bases to trimming and J lost 7 bases, with 13 bases between them. The CDR3 length is 14 residues. Germline V gives CDR1 MNHEY, CDR2 SVGAGI. Reverse transcription of all isolated RNA meant that expressed TCRB transcripts were sequenced. Some clones are missing from TCRdb's copy, which holds only in-frame ones; the method was immunoSEQ multiplex PCR. The data hold hundreds of thousands of clones, with about a sixth observed a single time. V usage is TRBV6-5 and J usage is TRBJ2-3; D is perhaps TRBD1 or TRBD2 (5 bases each). The specimen sequenced was naive CD4+ T cells from blood. This TCR derives from a woman aged 18-35 years in good health. In DNA form, the CDR3 reads TGTGCCAGCAGTTACAGGGACCAAGCAAATACGCAGTATTTT. Translation: CASSYRDQANTQYF.